A single T cell receptor (beta chain) is shown here with its context. This clone was recorded only once. No cognate antigen has been identified for it. Per-base quality was not reported, and no clone a single base away is much larger than it. This record comes from a study of shared clonotypes between healthy human individuals (dated by TCRdb to between 2020 and 2021). Context from the whole study: Three men and two women, aged 18 to 49 years, made up the cohort. For each donor, CD4 naive and CD4 memory were each run on three plates, CD8 naive on two plates, and CD8 memory on one plate. To estimate repertoire size and how much clonotypes are shared between individuals, the study performed deep sequencing of blood TCR repertoires from a few healthy adults. Libraries were prepared and TCR repertoires were sequenced by different laboratories using diverse techniques, in order to increase sequencing depth and limit assay-specific biases. Leukapheresis yielded between about 0.9 and 10 billion PBMCs per donor.

Summary of the overall study and its limitations: Pairwise subsampling indicated that sequencing depth was expected to affect the degree of clonotype sharing among donors. Across a few donors, approximately 5% of naive CD4, roughly 3.5% of naive CD8, about 2.3% of memory CD4, and around 0.4% of memory CD8 clonotypes were shared. Sampling was restricted to blood, and TCR repertoires in tissue are likely to differ from TCR repertoires in blood. Rarefaction of sorted-subset datasets indicated incomplete sequencing despite the large sequencing depth. Naive subsets generally had larger estimated clonotype richness than memory subsets. Higher generation probabilities were observed for clonotypes shared by all four sorted-subset donors than for non-shared clonotypes. The genetic and exposure-history diversity represented was limited by the small number of donors.

V is shortened by 3 bases, J by 0 bases, and the region joining them spans 9 bases. The CDR3 contains 14 residues, cysteine and phenylalanine counted. Solely the CDR3 DNA is kept, with 42 bases framed from the first base. The germline V gene sets CDR1 to KGHSH and CDR2 to LQKENI. Using the deep immunoSEQ assay, multiplex PCR amplified TCR CDR3 regions from genomic DNA. Extracted genomic DNA from each cell subset was spread evenly across all wells of several immunoSEQ 96-well plates, with each plate serving as a replicate. For sorted subsets, 200 to 250 ng genomic DNA, equal to 25,000 to 35,000 T cell genomes, was loaded into each replicate PCR. Purified libraries were quantified with a Qubit 3.0 fluorometer, sized on a Bioanalyzer 2100, and re-quantified with the KAPA Library Quantification kit. Each immunoSEQ 96-well plate was sequenced on its own single-read 150-cycle Illumina NextSeq 550 flow cell. The authors processed their data as follows. Because the immunoSEQ output included only junctional sequences and no quality scores, the filtering could not be the same as the filtering used for full-length reads. To assign V/J genes and CDR3, sequences were annotated using PyIR, a Python wrapper for IgBLAST v1.9, with IMGT germline references. Any read was removed if the V/J assignment was weak (E-value above 1e-6), the CDR3 was missing, or the read contained stop codons, out-of-frame junctions, or ambiguous translated residues. A V3J clonotype was defined by an identical inferred V gene, J gene, and CDR3 amino acid sequence. The percentage overlap between two repertoires was calculated by dividing the number of shared unique clonotypes by the size of the smaller repertoire. Three approaches were used to assess repertoire richness: RTK rarefaction, the Chao1 estimator, and Recon v2.1 estimates of unobserved clonotypes. Generation probabilities were computed with OLGA for all TCRbeta clonotypes obtained by the gDNA method from four donors. TCRdb retrieved this table from immuneACCESS and kept in-frame rearrangements only. Not all clones are present; in checked studies, unresolved V genes account for under half, and no reason is known for the remainder. D and trimming come from the DNA, and the V and J calls and clone size come from that table. The sample table holds more than 900,000 clones, of which 75% to 85% were seen once. The top ten clones comprise more than 0.55% of the sample.

The donors were healthy, HIV-negative adults with no recently reported acute infections or vaccinations. Every donor was a Caucasian adult residing in Nashville, Tennessee, USA. CD4+ T cells were enriched by magnetic negative selection; naive cells were then positively selected on CD45RA, and the negative fraction formed the memory subset. Blood was obtained by leukapheresis, after which PBMCs were separated by Ficoll-Histopaque density gradient centrifugation and cryopreserved in liquid nitrogen vapor phase. Analytical flow cytometry was used to check the purity and quantity of every magnetically sorted T cell population. From each sorted fraction, genomic DNA was isolated and quantified by UV absorbance on a Nanodrop 2000c.

The receptor was isolated from a man aged 18 to 29 in good health. Some clones in this sample may be carry-over from other donors' samples. Sequencing was performed on memory CD4+ T cells from PBMCs. The cell subset or site label corresponds to: CD45RA-negative fraction. The chain is encoded by TRBV18 joined to TRBJ2-7, with no reliable assignment of the D segment. DNA sequence: TGTGCCAGCTCACCCTCCTCCAGCTCCTACGAGCAGTACTTC. Translated, it gives CASSPSSSSYEQYF.